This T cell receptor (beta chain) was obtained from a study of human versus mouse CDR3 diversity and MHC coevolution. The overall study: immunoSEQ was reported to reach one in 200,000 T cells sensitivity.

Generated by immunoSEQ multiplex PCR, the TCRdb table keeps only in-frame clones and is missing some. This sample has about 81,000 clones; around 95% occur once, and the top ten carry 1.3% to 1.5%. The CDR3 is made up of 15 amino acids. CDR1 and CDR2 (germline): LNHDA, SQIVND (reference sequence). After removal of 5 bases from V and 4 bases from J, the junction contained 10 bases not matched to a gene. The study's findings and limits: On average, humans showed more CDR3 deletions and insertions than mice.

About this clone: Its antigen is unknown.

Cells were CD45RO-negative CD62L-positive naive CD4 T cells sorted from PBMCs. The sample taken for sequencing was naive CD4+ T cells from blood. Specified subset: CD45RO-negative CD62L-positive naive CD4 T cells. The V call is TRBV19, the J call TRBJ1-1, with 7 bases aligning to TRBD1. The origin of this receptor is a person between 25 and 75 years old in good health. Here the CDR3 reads CASSLQTGRSTEAFF. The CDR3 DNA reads TGTGCCAGTAGTCTGCAGACAGGGCGGAGCACTGAAGCTTTCTTT.